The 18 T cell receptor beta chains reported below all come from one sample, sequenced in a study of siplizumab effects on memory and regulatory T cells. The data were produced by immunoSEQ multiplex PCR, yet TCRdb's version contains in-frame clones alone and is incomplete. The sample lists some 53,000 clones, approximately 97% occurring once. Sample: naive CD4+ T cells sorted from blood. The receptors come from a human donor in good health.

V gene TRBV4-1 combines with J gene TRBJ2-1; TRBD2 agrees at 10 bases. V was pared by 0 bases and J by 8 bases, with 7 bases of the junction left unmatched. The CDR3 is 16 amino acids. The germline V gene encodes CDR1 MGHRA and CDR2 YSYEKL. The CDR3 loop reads CASSQDRAGGIYEQFF. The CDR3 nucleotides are TGCGCCAGCAGCCAAGATCGAGCGGGAGGGATCTATGAGCAGTTCTTC.

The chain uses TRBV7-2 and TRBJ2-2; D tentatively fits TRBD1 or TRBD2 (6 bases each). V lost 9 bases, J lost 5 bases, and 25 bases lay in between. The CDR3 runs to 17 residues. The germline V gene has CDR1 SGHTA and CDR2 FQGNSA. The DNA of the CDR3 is TGTGCCAGACAACTCTACCCGGGGGCAGGGATGACCGGGGAGCTGTTTTTT. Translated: CARQLYPGAGMTGELFF.

The CDR3 protein is CATQGQRTNYGYTF. The CDR3 DNA reads as TGTGCCACCCAGGGACAGCGTACTAACTATGGCTACACCTTC. The chain couples TRBV28 to TRBJ1-2; TRBD1 matches at 7 bases. The germline CDR1 and CDR2 sequences are MDHEN and SYDVKM. Trimming took 10 bases from V and 0 from J; bases not matched to a gene: 8. This CDR3 is 14 amino acids long.

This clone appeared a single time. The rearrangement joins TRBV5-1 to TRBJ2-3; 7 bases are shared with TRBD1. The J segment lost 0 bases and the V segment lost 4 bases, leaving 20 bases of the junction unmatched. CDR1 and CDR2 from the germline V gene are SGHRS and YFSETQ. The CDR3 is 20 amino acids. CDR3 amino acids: CASSLRQGGLLAASTDTQYF. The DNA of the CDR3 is TGCGCCAGCAGCCTCCGACAGGGTGGGCTTCTAGCAGCTAGCACAGATACGCAGTATTTT.

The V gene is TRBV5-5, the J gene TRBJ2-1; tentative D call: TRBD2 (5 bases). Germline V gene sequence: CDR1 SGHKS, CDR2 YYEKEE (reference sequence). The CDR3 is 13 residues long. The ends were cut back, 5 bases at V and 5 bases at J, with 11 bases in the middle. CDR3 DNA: TGTGCCAGCAGGAGAGGGCCGGACAATGAGCAGTTCTTC. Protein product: CASRRGPDNEQFF.

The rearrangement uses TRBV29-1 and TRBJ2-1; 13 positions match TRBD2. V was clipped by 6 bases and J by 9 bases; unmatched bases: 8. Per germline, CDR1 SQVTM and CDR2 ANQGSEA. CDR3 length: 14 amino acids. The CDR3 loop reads CSVLAGGPSGEQFF. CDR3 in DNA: TGCAGCGTACTAGCGGGAGGGCCCTCGGGTGAGCAGTTCTTC.

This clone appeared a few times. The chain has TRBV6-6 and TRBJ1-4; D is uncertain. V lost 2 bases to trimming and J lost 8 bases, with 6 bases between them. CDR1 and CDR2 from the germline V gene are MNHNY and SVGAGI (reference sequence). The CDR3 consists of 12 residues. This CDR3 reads CASSYAREKLFF. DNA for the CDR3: TGTGCCAGCAGTTACGCGAGGGAAAAACTGTTTTTT.

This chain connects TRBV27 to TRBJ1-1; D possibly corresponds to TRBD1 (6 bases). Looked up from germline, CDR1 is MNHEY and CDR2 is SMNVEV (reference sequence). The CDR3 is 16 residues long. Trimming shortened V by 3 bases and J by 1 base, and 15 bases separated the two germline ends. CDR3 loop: CASSFGQGRPNTEAFF. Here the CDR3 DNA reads TGTGCCAGCAGTTTCGGGCAGGGGCGGCCGAACACTGAAGCTTTCTTT.

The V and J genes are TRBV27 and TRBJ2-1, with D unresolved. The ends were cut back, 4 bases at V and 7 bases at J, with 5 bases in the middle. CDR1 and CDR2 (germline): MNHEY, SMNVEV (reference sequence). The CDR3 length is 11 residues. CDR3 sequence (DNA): TGTGCCAGCAGTTCAAGGAATGAGCAGTTCTTC. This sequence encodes CASSSRNEQFF.

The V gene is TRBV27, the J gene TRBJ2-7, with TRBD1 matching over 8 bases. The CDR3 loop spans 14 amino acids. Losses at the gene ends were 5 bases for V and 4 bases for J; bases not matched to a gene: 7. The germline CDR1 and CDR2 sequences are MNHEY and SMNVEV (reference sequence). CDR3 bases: TGTGCCAGCAGTGAGACAGGGGCTACATACGAGCAGTACTTC. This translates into CASSETGATYEQYF.

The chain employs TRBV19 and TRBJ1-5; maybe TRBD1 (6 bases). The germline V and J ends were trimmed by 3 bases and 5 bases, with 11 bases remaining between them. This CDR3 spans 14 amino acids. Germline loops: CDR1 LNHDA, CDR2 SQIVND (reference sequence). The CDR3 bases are TGTGCCAGTAGTATCGGGAACAGGGATCAGCCCCAGCATTTT. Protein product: CASSIGNRDQPQHF.

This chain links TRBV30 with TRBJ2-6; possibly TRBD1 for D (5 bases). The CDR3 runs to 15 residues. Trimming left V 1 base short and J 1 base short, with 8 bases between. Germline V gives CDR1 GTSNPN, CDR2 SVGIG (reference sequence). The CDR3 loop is CAWSGDSSGANVLTF. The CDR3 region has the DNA TGTGCCTGGAGTGGCGACAGTTCTGGGGCCAACGTCCTGACTTTC.

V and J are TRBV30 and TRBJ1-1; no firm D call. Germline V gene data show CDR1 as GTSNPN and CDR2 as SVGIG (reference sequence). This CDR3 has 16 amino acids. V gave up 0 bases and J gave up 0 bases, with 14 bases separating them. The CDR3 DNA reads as TGTGCCTGGAGTGTGAATCGGGGATTTATGAACACTGAAGCTTTCTTT. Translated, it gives CAWSVNRGFMNTEAFF.

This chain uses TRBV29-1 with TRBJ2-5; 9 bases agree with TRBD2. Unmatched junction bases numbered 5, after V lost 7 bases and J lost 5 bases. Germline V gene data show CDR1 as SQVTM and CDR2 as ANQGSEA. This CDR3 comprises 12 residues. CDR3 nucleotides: TGCAGCGGGGAAACTAGCGGGGAGACCCAGTACTTC. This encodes CSGETSGETQYF.

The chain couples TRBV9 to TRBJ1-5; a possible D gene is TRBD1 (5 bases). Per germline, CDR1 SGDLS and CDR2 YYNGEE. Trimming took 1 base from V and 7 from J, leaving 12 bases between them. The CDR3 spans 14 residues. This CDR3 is CASSVQGGAQPQHF. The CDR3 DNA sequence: TGTGCCAGCAGCGTACAGGGCGGCGCCCAGCCCCAGCATTTT. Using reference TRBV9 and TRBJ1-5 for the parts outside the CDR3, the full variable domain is DSGVTQTPKHLITATGQRVTLRCSPRSGDLSVYWYQQSLDQGLQFLIQYYNGEERAKGNILERFSAQQFPDLHSELNLSSLELGDSALYFCASSVQGGAQPQHFGDGTRLSIL.

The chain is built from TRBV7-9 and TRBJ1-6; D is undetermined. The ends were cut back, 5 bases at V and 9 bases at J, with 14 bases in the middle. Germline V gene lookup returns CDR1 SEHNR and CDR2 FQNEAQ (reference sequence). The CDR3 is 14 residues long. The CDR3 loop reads CASSPRAAGSPLHF. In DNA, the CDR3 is TGTGCCAGCAGCCCCCGAGCAGCAGGTTCACCCCTCCACTTT.

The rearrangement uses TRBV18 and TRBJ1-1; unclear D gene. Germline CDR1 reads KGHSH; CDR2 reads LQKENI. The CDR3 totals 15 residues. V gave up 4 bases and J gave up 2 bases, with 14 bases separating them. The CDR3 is CASSLGKIPNTEAFF. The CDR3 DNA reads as TGTGCCAGCTCACTAGGCAAGATTCCCAACACTGAAGCTTTCTTT.

CDR3 DNA: TGTGCCAGTAGTATAGTAAGGGACAGGGGGTACGAGCAGTACTTC. This codes for CASSIVRDRGYEQYF. This chain links TRBV19 with TRBJ2-7, with 11 bases identical to TRBD1. The CDR3 has 15 residues. Germline V gene lookup returns CDR1 LNHDA and CDR2 SQIVND (reference sequence). Trimming took 1 base from V and 4 from J; bases not matched to a gene: 3.